The 29 T cell receptor beta chains below were found in one sample sequenced in a study of healthy donors' naive CD4 and CD8 T cells. A linear amplification protocol produced the TCR libraries from 500 ng of total RNA. In TCRdb, the reads were re-called with MiXCR into one record per CDR3 protein. The table includes roughly 200,000 distinct CDR3 sequences, about 74% detected once. The source material was naive CD4+ and CD8+ T cells sorted from blood, pooled from several donors. These receptors were obtained from a pool of human donors in good health; the sample pools cells from several healthy donors.

This clonotype has just a few counts. The rearrangement links TRBV19 to TRBJ1-5; weak D call: TRBD1 (6 bases). V was trimmed by 7 bases and J by 0 bases, leaving 19 bases between them. This CDR3 has 17 residues. The germline V gene has CDR1 LNHDA and CDR2 SQIVND (reference sequence). The CDR3 sequence: CASTPTGAGGSNQPQHF. In DNA, the CDR3 is TGTGCCAGTACCCCGACAGGAGCCGGAGGTAGCAATCAGCCCCAGCATTTT.

The V gene is TRBV29-1, the J gene TRBJ2-7; 11 bases line up with TRBD1. V lost 0 bases, J lost 2 bases, and 3 bases stayed unmatched. Germline lookup yields CDR1 SQVTM and CDR2 ANQGSEA. The CDR3 totals 15 residues. As DNA, the CDR3 is TGCAGCGTTGAAGAGAGGGACAGGGGGACCTACGAGCAGTACTTC. This translates into CSVEERDRGTYEQYF.

The chain joins TRBV7-8 to TRBJ2-7, with D hard to call. The CDR3 is 15 amino acids. Trimming removed 1 base from V and 6 bases from J, with 16 bases in between. Germline CDR1 and CDR2: SGHVS and FQNEAQ. CDR3 in amino acids: CASSLVYGLPCEQYF. The DNA of the CDR3 is TGTGCCAGCAGCTTAGTTTATGGCCTTCCCTGCGAGCAGTACTTC.

The chain employs TRBV23-1 and TRBJ2-7, with D possibly being TRBD2 (5 bases). TRBV23-1 carries the ORF label, with uncertain function. V lost 4 bases and J 2 bases, leaving 15 bases between the germline ends. The CDR3 extends over 15 amino acids. This chain's CDR3 is CASSPLGPTTYEQYF. CDR3 nucleotide sequence: TGCGCCAGCAGTCCACTAGGACCCACAACCTACGAGCAGTACTTC.

This sequence joins TRBV29-1 and TRBJ1-1, with 8 positions matching TRBD1. CDR1 is SQVTM, CDR2 ANQGSEA, per germline. The ends lost 6 bases at V and 4 bases at J; junction bases unmatched: 10. The CDR3 covers 14 residues. DNA for the CDR3: TGCAGCGTCGAGCTACACACAGGGGGCACTGAAGCTTTCTTT. This codes for CSVELHTGGTEAFF.

The V and J genes are TRBV19 and TRBJ1-1, with D possibly TRBD1 on 6 matching bases. V lost 5 bases to trimming and J lost 7 bases, with 17 bases between them. Germline V CDR1 and CDR2: LNHDA, SQIVND (reference sequence). The CDR3 extends over 14 amino acids. The CDR3 DNA follows: TGTGCCAGTAGTCGGGACAACCCAAAGGGTGAAGCTTTCTTT. Its protein product is CASSRDNPKGEAFF.

CDR3 sequence: CAISELVIGTEAFF. The CDR3 DNA follows: TGTGCCATCAGTGAGCTCGTCATAGGGACTGAAGCTTTCTTT. The genes are TRBV10-3 and TRBJ1-1; unclear D gene. In germline, CDR1 is ENHRY, CDR2 SYGVKD. The length of the CDR3 is 14 residues. V was shortened by 2 bases and J by 5 bases, with 12 bases between the two germline ends.

To note about this clonotype: Germline is not matched at one junction end, which may reflect a read error. The V call is TRBV4-2, the J call TRBJ1-6; D is unresolved. Germline V lookup: CDR1 LGHNA, CDR2 YNFKEQ. This CDR3 has 16 amino acids. This CDR3 is CASSQDRWGGNSPLHF. CDR3 DNA sequence: TGCGCCAGCAGCCAAGATCGCTGGGGAGGAAATTCACCCCTCCACTTT.

The genes are TRBV19 and TRBJ2-3; 11 nucleotides agree with TRBD2. Germline V gene sequence: CDR1 LNHDA, CDR2 SQIVND (reference sequence). J was trimmed by 1 base and V by 9 bases; bases with no gene match: 12. The CDR3 spans 17 residues. The chain's CDR3 is CASPDKTSGNGTDTQYF. In DNA, the CDR3 is TGTGCCAGCCCTGATAAGACTAGCGGGAATGGCACAGATACGCAGTATTTT.

The V and J genes are TRBV19 and TRBJ1-2; D unresolved. The CDR3 is made up of 13 amino acids. Germline V gives CDR1 LNHDA, CDR2 SQIVND (reference sequence). Deletions cut 9 bases from V and 4 bases from J, with 15 bases between. DNA for the CDR3: TGTGCCAGCACTCTCGACAACCTCTATGGCTACACCTTC. It specifies CASTLDNLYGYTF.

The rearrangement uses TRBV27 and TRBJ1-2; weak D call: TRBD1 (6 bases). In germline, CDR1 is MNHEY, CDR2 SMNVEV (reference sequence). The CDR3 loop spans 14 amino acids. V lost 4 bases and J 3 bases, leaving 12 bases between the germline ends. The CDR3 DNA reads TGTGCCAGCAGTTATGGACAGTCCCACTATGGCTACACCTTC. It yields the protein CASSYGQSHYGYTF.

The gene calls are TRBV7-2 and TRBJ1-5; no clear D. The ends were cut back, 1 base at V and 0 bases at J, with 7 bases in the middle. The CDR3 has 15 amino acids. Germline assignment: CDR1 SGHTA and CDR2 FQGNSA. In nucleotides, the CDR3 is TGTGCCAGCAGCTTAGTACCGCTTAGCAATCAGCCCCAGCATTTT. Translating gives CASSLVPLSNQPQHF.

J is TRBJ2-2 and V is TRBV5-4; D possibly corresponds to TRBD2 (6 bases). The CDR3 totals 15 residues. V was cut by 9 bases and J by 5 bases, with 20 bases left in between. Germline CDR1 is SGHNT and CDR2 is YYREEE (reference sequence). The CDR3 sequence: CAIRPMAGRTGELFF. The CDR3 DNA sequence: TGTGCCATCCGACCCATGGCAGGGAGGACCGGGGAGCTGTTTTTT.

This sequence joins TRBV30 and TRBJ2-5; D is possibly TRBD1 (5 bases). This CDR3 region has 13 residues. Per germline, CDR1 GTSNPN and CDR2 SVGIG (reference sequence). V gave up 1 base and J gave up 2 bases, with 8 bases separating them. The CDR3 DNA reads TGTGCCTGGAGTGCAGGGTTTCAAGAGACCCAGTACTTC. Protein sequence: CAWSAGFQETQYF.

This sequence joins TRBV5-1 and TRBJ1-2; tentatively, D is TRBD1 (6 bases). Germline V gene data show CDR1 as SGHRS and CDR2 as YFSETQ. V lost 1 base to trimming and J lost 5 bases, with 12 bases between them. The CDR3 has 14 amino acids. The CDR3 spells CASSLRGQQYGYTF. The CDR3 coding sequence is TGCGCCAGCAGCTTGCGAGGACAGCAGTATGGCTACACCTTC.

The chain joins TRBV7-8 to TRBJ2-1, with a weak D call TRBD2 (5 bases). Germline loops: CDR1 SGHVS, CDR2 FQNEAQ. This CDR3 has 15 amino acids. V was clipped by 1 base and J by 8 bases, with 15 bases between them. CDR3 protein: CASSLGEGITHEQFF. The CDR3 DNA follows: TGTGCCAGCAGCTTAGGAGAGGGAATTACTCATGAGCAGTTCTTC.

The V call is TRBV29-1, the J call TRBJ1-1; weak D call: TRBD1 (6 bases). Germline-derived CDR1 and CDR2 are SQVTM and ANQGSEA. The length of the CDR3 is 12 residues. Deletions cut 3 bases from V and 6 bases from J, with 11 bases between. CDR3 nucleotide sequence: TGCAGCGTTGATCTGGGGGGCTCTGAAGCTTTCTTT. This codes for CSVDLGGSEAFF.

The chain is built from TRBV29-1 and TRBJ2-1, with 13 bases aligning to TRBD2. This CDR3 is built from 14 residues. Germline V gene sequence: CDR1 SQVTM, CDR2 ANQGSEA. Trimming cost V 1 base and J 10 bases; bases outside gene matches: 4. The chain's CDR3 is CSVEGTSGSGEQFF. For the CDR3, the DNA is TGCAGCGTTGAAGGGACTAGCGGGAGTGGCGAGCAGTTCTTC.

The gene calls are TRBV12-3 or TRBV12-4 and TRBJ1-2; D is possibly TRBD1 (5 bases). The CDR3 has 13 residues. V lost 5 bases to trimming and J lost 1 base, with 8 bases between them. Written as DNA, the CDR3 is TGTGCCAGCAGTAAAGGGGATAACTATGGCTACACCTTC. It yields the protein CASSKGDNYGYTF.

In nucleotides, the CDR3 is TGCAGCGTTGTAGGACTAGCGGGACGCTCCTACAATGAGCAGTTCTTC. It encodes CSVVGLAGRSYNEQFF. The chain is built from TRBV29-1 and TRBJ2-1, with 12 bases matching TRBD2. Germline CDR1 is SQVTM and CDR2 is ANQGSEA. The CDR3 spans 16 residues. V was pared by 4 bases and J by 0 bases, with 4 bases of the junction left unmatched.

This chain joins TRBV5-4 and TRBJ2-1; 8 nucleotides agree with TRBD2. V was clipped by 4 bases and J by 2 bases; unmatched bases: 5. Germline V gives CDR1 SGHNT, CDR2 YYREEE (reference sequence). This CDR3 has 15 residues. CDR3 nucleotide sequence: TGTGCCAGCAGCCGGAGCGGGAGAACCTACAATGAGCAGTTCTTC. Amino acids: CASSRSGRTYNEQFF.

The chain recombines TRBV29-1 with TRBJ2-6; no firm D call. CDR3 size: 13 residues. The V gene's germline CDR1 is SQVTM and CDR2 ANQGSEA. Trimming pared 4 bases from V and 2 bases from J, leaving 6 bases between. In nucleotides, the CDR3 is TGCAGCGTTGTTAGGGCTGGGGCCAACGTCCTGACTTTC. This sequence encodes CSVVRAGANVLTF. Complete variable domain (other parts from reference TRBV29-1 and TRBJ2-6): SAVISQKPSRDICQRGTSLTIQCQVDSQVTMMFWYRQQPGQSLTLIATANQGSEATYESGFVIDKFPISRPNLTFSTLTVSNMSPEDSSIYLCSVVRAGANVLTFGAGSRLTVL.

This chain uses TRBV20-1 with TRBJ2-3; D possibly corresponds to TRBD1 (6 bases). Trimming removed 5 bases from V and 2 bases from J, with 14 bases in between. Germline lookup yields CDR1 DFQATT and CDR2 SNEGSKA (reference sequence). This CDR3 has 14 amino acids. The CDR3 DNA follows: TGCAGTGCTCAGATACAGGGATTCACAGATACGCAGTATTTT. Translating it yields CSAQIQGFTDTQYF.

The rearrangement joins TRBV11-2 to TRBJ2-7, with D unresolved. CDR3 length: 12 residues. Deletions cut 1 base from V and 3 bases from J, with 4 bases between. Germline V CDR1 and CDR2: SGHAT, FQNNGV. Written as DNA, the CDR3 is TGTGCCAGCAGCTTAGTTCTCTACGAGCAGTACTTC. It is translated as CASSLVLYEQYF.

The rearrangement joins TRBV11-2 to TRBJ1-1; TRBD1 is a possible D gene (6 bases). Germline V lookup: CDR1 SGHAT, CDR2 FQNNGV. V was trimmed by 2 bases and J by 7 bases, leaving 11 bases between them. This CDR3 contains 13 residues. CDR3 bases: TGTGCCAGCAGCTTAAGGGGACACAGTGAAGCTTTCTTT. Protein sequence: CASSLRGHSEAFF.

The chain is built from TRBV19 and TRBJ1-6, with 7 positions matching TRBD1. Germline assignment: CDR1 LNHDA and CDR2 SQIVND (reference sequence). The CDR3 sequence is 17 residues long. Trimming took 3 bases from V and 8 from J; bases not matched to a gene: 13. The CDR3 DNA reads TGTGCCAGTAGTATTGGGCCACAGGGGAAGGCTTATTCACCCCTCCACTTT. Its protein is CASSIGPQGKAYSPLHF.

The J gene is TRBJ1-2, the V gene TRBV6-5, with TRBD1 identical over 7 bases. Germline CDR1 MNHEY, CDR2 SVGAGI. The CDR3 is 15 amino acids. Unmatched junction bases numbered 8, after V lost 5 bases and J lost 2 bases. The CDR3 region is CASSNDRVWNYGYTF. CDR3 nucleotide sequence: TGTGCCAGCAGTAATGACAGGGTTTGGAACTATGGCTACACCTTC.

V is TRBV6-6 and J is TRBJ1-2; D is ambiguous. Deletions cut 4 bases from V and 0 bases from J, with 9 bases between. Germline V CDR1 and CDR2: MNHNY, SVGAGI (reference sequence). The CDR3 contains 14 residues. CDR3 residues: CASSSGEANYGYTF. In DNA, the CDR3 is TGTGCCAGCAGTTCTGGAGAAGCTAACTATGGCTACACCTTC.

This clonotype was detected a few times. The V call is TRBV19, the J call TRBJ1-1; no reliable D call. The V and J ends lost 6 bases and 4 bases respectively, with 18 bases between them. Germline lookup yields CDR1 LNHDA and CDR2 SQIVND (reference sequence). CDR3 size: 15 residues. CDR3 loop: CASRIGGQSITEAFF. The DNA for the CDR3 is TGTGCCAGTAGGATCGGAGGCCAAAGCATCACTGAAGCTTTCTTT.